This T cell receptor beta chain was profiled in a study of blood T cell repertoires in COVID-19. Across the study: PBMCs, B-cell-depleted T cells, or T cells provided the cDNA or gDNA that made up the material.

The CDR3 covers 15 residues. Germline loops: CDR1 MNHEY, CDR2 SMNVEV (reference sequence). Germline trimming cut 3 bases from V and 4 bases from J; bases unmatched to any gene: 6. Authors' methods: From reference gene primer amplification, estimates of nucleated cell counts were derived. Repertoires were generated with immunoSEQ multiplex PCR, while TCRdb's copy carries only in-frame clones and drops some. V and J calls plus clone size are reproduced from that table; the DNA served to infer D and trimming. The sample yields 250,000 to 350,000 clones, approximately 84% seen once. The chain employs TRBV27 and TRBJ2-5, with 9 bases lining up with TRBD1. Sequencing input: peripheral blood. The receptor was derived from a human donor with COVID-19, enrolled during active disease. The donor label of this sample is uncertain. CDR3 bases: TGTGCCAGCAGTTTCACAGGGGGCATGAGAGAGACCCAGTACTTC. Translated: CASSFTGGMRETQYF.